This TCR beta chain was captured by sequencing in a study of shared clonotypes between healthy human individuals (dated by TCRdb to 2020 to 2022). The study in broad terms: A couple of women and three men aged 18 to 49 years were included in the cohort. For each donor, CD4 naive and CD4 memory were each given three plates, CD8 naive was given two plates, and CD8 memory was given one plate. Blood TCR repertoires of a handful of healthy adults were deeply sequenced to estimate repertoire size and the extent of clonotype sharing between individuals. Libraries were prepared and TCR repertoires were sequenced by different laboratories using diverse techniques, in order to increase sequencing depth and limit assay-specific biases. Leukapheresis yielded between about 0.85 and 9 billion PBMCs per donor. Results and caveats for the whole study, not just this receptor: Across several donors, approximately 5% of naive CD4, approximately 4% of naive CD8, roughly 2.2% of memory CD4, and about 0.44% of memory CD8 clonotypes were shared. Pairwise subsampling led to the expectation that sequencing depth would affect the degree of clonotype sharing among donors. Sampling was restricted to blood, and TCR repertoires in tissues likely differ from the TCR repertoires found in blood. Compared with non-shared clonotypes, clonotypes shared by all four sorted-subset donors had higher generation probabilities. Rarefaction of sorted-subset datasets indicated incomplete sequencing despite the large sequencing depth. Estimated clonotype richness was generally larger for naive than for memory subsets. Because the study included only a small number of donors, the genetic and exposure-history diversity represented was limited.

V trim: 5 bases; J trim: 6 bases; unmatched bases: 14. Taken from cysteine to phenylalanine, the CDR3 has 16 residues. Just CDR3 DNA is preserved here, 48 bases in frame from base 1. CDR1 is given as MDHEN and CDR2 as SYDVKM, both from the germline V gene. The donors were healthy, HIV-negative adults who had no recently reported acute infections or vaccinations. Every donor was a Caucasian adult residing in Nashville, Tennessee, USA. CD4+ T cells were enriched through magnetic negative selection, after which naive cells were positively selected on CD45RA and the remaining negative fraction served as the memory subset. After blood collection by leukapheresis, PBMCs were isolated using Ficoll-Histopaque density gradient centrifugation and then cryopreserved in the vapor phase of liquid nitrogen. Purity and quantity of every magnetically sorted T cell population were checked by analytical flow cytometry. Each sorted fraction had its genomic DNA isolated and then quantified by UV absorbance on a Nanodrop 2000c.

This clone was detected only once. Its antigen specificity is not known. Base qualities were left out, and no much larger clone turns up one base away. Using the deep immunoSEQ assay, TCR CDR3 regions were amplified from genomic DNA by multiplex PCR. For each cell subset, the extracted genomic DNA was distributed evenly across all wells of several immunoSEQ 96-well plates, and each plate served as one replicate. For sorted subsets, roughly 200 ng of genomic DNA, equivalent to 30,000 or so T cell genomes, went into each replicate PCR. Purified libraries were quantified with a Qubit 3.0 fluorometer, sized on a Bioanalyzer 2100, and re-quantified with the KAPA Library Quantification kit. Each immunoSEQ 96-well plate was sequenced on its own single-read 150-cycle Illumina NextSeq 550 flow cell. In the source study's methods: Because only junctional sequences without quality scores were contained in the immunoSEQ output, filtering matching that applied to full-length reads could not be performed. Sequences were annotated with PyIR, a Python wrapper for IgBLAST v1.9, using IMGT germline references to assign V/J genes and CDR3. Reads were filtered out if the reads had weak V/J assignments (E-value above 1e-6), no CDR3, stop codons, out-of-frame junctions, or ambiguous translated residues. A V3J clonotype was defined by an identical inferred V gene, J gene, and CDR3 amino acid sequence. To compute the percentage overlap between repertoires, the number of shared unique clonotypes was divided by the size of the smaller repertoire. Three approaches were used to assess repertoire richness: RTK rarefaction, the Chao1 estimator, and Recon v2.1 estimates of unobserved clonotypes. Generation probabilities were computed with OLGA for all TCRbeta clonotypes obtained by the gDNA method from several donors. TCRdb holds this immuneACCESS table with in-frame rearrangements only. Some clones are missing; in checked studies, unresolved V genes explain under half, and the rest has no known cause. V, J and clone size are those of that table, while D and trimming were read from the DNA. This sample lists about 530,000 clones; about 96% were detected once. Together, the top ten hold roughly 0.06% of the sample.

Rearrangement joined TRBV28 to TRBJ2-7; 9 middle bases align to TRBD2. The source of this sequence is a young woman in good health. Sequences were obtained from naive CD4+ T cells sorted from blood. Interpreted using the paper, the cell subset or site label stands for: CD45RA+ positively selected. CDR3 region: CASSPGGASGNIEQYF. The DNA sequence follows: TGTGCCAGCAGTCCCGGCGGGGCTAGCGGGAATATCGAGCAGTACTTC.